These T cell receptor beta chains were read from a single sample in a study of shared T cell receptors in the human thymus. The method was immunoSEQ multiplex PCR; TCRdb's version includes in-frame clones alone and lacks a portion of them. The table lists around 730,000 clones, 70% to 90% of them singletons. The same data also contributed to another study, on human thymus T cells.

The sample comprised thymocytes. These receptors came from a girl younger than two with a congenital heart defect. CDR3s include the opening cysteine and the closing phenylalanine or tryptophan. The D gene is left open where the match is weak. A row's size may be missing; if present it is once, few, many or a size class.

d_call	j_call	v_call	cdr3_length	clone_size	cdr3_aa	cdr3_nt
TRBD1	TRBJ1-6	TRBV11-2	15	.	CASSSVDRENSPLHF	TGTGCCAGCAGCTCCGTAGACAGGGAAAATTCACCCCTCCACTTT
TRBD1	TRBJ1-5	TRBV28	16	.	CASIPAGTVCNQPQHF	TGTGCCAGCATCCCGGCCGGGACAGTATGCAATCAGCCCCAGCATTTT
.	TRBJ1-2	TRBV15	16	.	CATSIATAKGPYGYTF	TGTGCCACCAGCATTGCGACAGCGAAGGGGCCCTATGGCTACACCTTC
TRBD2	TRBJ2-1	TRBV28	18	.	CASSRSRLAGATYNEQFF	TGTGCCAGCAGCCGTTCCCGACTAGCGGGGGCCACTTACAATGAGCAGTTCTTC
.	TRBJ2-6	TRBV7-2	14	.	CASSLVTGANVLTF	TGTGCCAGCAGCTTAGTTACTGGGGCCAACGTCCTGACTTTC
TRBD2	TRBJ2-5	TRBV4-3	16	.	CASSQKASGGLSPQYF	TGCGCCAGCAGCCAAAAGGCTAGCGGGGGCCTCAGTCCCCAGTACTTC
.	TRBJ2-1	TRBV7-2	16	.	CASSLVSDTGVNEQFF	TGTGCCAGCAGCCTCGTATCCGACACGGGAGTCAATGAGCAGTTCTTC
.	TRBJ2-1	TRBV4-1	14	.	CASSQATNYNEQFF	TGCGCCAGCAGCCAAGCGACAAACTACAATGAGCAGTTCTTC
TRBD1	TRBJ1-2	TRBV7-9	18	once	CASSPRRGAPTGAVGYTF	TGTGCCAGCAGCCCCCGCCGGGGGGCTCCGACAGGGGCTGTCGGCTACACCTTC
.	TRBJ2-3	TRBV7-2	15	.	CASSLGVTLTDTQYF	TGTGCCAGCAGCTTAGGGGTGACTTTGACAGATACGCAGTATTTT
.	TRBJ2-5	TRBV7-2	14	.	CASSLRTGWETQYF	TGTGCCAGCAGCTTACGAACAGGGTGGGAGACCCAGTACTTC
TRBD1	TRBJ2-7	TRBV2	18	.	CASSGPGQGSPRTYEQYF	TGTGCCAGCAGTGGCCCGGGACAGGGGTCGCCTCGTACCTACGAGCAGTACTTC
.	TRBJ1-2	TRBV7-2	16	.	CASSSTRANSNYGYTF	TGTGCCAGCAGCTCTACCAGGGCCAACTCAAACTATGGCTACACCTTC
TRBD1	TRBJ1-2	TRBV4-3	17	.	CASSQDSRPGQGNGYTF	TGCGCCAGCAGCCAAGATTCGCGCCCGGGACAGGGGAACGGCTACACCTTC
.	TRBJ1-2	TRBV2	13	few	CASSAPQNYGYTF	TGTGCCAGCAGCGCCCCGCAGAACTATGGCTACACCTTC
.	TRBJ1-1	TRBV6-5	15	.	CASSYQTRGNTEAFF	TGTGCCAGCAGCTACCAAACAAGAGGGAACACTGAAGCTTTCTTT
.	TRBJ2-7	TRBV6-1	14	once	CASSYRERSYEQYF	TGTGCCAGCTCCTACAGGGAACGGTCCTACGAGCAGTACTTC
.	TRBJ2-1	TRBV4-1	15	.	CASSTDSSSYNEQFF	TGCGCCAGCAGTACAGACAGTAGCTCCTACAATGAGCAGTTCTTC
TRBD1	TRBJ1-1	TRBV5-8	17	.	CASSFRPGQVRDTEAFF	TGTGCCAGCAGCTTCCGCCCGGGACAGGTTCGGGACACTGAAGCTTTCTTT
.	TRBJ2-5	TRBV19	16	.	CASSEQGGENQETQYF	TGTGCCAGTAGCGAACAGGGAGGGGAGAACCAAGAGACCCAGTACTTC
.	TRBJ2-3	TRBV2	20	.	CASSEGQAQVVISSTDTQYF	TGTGCCAGCAGTGAGGGGCAGGCCCAGGTCGTAATTTCTAGCACAGATACGCAGTATTTT
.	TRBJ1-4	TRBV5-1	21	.	CASSLAPLTRQPVGANEKLFF	TGCGCCAGCAGCTTGGCGCCCCTCACCCGACAGCCCGTAGGAGCTAATGAAAAACTGTTTTTT
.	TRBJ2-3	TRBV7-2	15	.	CASSFSGTRGYTQYF	TGTGCCAGCAGCTTTTCCGGGACAAGGGGATATACGCAGTATTTT
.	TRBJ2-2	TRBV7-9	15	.	CASSSRQGPSGELFF	TGTGCCAGCAGCTCACGTCAGGGGCCCAGCGGGGAGCTGTTTTTT
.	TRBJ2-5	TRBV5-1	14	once	CASSFEFPKETQYF	TGCGCCAGCAGTTTCGAATTCCCTAAGGAGACCCAGTACTTC
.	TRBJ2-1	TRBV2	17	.	CASSGRRQGPRYDEQFF	TGTGCCAGCAGTGGTAGACGGCAGGGTCCCCGCTACGATGAGCAGTTCTTC
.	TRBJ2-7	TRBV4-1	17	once	CASSQESGDPYPYEQYF	TGCGCCAGCAGCCAAGAATCGGGGGACCCCTACCCCTACGAGCAGTACTTC
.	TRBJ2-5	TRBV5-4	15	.	CASSLGLGSQETQYF	TGTGCCAGCAGCTTGGGCTTGGGCAGCCAAGAGACCCAGTACTTC
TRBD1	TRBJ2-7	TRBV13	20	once	CASSFRVRTGIPRSSYEQYF	TGTGCCAGCAGCTTTAGGGTCAGGACAGGGATCCCGAGGAGCTCCTACGAGCAGTACTTC
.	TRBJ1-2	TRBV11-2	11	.	CASSLVVGYTF	TGTGCCAGCAGCTTAGTAGTTGGCTACACCTTC
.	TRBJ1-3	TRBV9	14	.	CASSVLDSGNTIYF	TGTGCCAGCAGCGTACTAGACTCTGGAAACACCATATATTTT
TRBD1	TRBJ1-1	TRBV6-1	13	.	CASNTRGHRRAFF	TGTGCCAGCAATACGAGGGGGCATAGAAGGGCTTTCTTT
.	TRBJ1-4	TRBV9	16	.	CASSAETGHFNEKLFF	TGTGCCAGCAGCGCAGAGACGGGACACTTTAATGAAAAACTGTTTTTT
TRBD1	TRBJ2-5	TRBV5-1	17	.	CASRTTLGQGCQETQYF	TGCGCCAGCAGAACCACCCTTGGACAGGGCTGCCAAGAGACCCAGTACTTC
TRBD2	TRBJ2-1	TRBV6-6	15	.	CASSSNRGTSREQFF	TGTGCCAGCAGTTCCAACCGTGGGACTAGCCGTGAGCAGTTCTTC
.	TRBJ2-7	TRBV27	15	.	CASSLRAERVYEQYF	TGTGCCAGCAGTTTGAGGGCAGAAAGAGTCTACGAGCAGTACTTC
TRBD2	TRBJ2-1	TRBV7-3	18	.	CASSSTTSGGYSYNEQFF	TGTGCCAGCAGCTCGACTACTAGCGGGGGTTACTCCTACAATGAGCAGTTCTTC
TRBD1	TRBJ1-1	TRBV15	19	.	CATRFRGAGGKNSNTEAFF	TGTGCCACCCGATTTCGAGGTGCAGGGGGCAAGAACTCCAACACTGAAGCTTTCTTT
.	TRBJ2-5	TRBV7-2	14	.	CASSLQGLQETQYF	TGTGCCAGCAGCTTACAGGGTTTGCAAGAGACCCAGTACTTC
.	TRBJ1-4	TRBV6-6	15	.	CASLREGLLGEKLFF	TGTGCCAGCCTCAGAGAAGGACTCCTAGGGGAAAAACTGTTTTTT
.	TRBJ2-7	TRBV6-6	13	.	CASSWRAGYEQYF	TGTGCCAGCAGTTGGAGGGCCGGATACGAGCAGTACTTC